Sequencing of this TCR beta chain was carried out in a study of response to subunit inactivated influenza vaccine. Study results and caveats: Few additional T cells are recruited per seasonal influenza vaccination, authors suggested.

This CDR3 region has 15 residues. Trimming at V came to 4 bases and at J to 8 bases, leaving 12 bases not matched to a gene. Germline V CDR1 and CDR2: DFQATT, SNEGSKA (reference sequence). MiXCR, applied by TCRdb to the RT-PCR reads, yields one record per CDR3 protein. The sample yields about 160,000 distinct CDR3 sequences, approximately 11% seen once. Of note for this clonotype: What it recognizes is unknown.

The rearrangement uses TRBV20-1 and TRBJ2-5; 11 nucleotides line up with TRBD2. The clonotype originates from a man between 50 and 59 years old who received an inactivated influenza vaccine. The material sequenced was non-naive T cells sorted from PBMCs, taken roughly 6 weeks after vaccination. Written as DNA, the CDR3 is TGCAGTGCTACACCGACTATAGCGGGAGGGTTAACCCAGTACTTC. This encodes CSATPTIAGGLTQYF.